Each of the 25 T cell receptor beta chains below was sequenced from the same sample in a study of cytomegalovirus exposure and HLA in healthy donors. The PCR used 60 Vbeta and 13 Jbeta primers. Assay used: immunoSEQ multiplex PCR; TCRdb lists only in-frame clones, some missing. The table includes some 90,000 clones, roughly four fifths detected once. Sequencing was carried out using PBMCs. The receptor set was obtained from a man in his forties or fifties in good health and CMV-seronegative.

The J gene is TRBJ1-2, the V gene TRBV5-6, with 8 bases lining up with TRBD1. CDR1 and CDR2 (germline): SGHDT, YYEEEE. This CDR3 comprises 13 residues. V was clipped by 3 bases and J by 6 bases; unmatched bases: 4. In DNA, the CDR3 is TGTGCCAGCAGCTCGGACAGGGAGGATGGCTACACCTTC. Translation: CASSSDREDGYTF.

The CDR3 DNA follows: TGTGCCAGCAGCTCCTCCGGGACAGGGTTCTACAATGAGCAGTTCTTC. It specifies CASSSSGTGFYNEQFF. The chain uses TRBV5-8 and TRBJ2-1, with 9 positions matching TRBD1. V gave up 3 bases and J gave up 3 bases; unmatched junction bases: 7. CDR1 is SGHTS and CDR2 is YDEGEE in the germline V gene. This CDR3 region has 16 residues. The full variable domain, completed using reference TRBV5-8 and TRBJ2-1, is EAGVTQSPTHLIKTRGQQATLRCSPISGHTSVYWYQQALGLGLQFLLWYDEGEERNRGNFPPRFSGRQFPNYSSELNVNALELEDSALYLCASSSSGTGFYNEQFFGPGTRLTVL.

The rearrangement uses TRBV5-4 and TRBJ2-3; 10 bases agree with TRBD2. The CDR3 totals 15 residues. The trim removed 2 bases at V and 5 bases at J, leaving 5 bases unmatched. Per germline, CDR1 SGHNT and CDR2 YYREEE (reference sequence). DNA for the CDR3: TGTGCCAGCAGCTTAGGGCTAGCGGGAGTAGATACGCAGTATTTT. Translated, it gives CASSLGLAGVDTQYF. The full variable domain, rest sourced from reference TRBV5-4 and TRBJ2-3, is ETGVTQSPTHLIKTRGQQVTLRCSSQSGHNTVSWYQQALGQGPQFIFQYYREEENGRGNFPPRFSGLQFPNYSSELNVNALELDDSALYLCASSLGLAGVDTQYFGPGTRLTVL.

The chain recombines TRBV27 with TRBJ2-1, with 10 bases fitting TRBD2. Trimming removed 5 bases from V and 0 bases from J; junction bases left unmatched: 13. The CDR3 is 19 amino acids. Germline CDR1 and CDR2: MNHEY and SMNVEV (reference sequence). CDR3 residues: CASSGETSGLDGSYNEQFF. The CDR3, as DNA: TGTGCCAGCAGTGGGGAGACTAGCGGGCTAGACGGCTCCTACAATGAGCAGTTCTTC.

The chain joins TRBV7-2 to TRBJ2-1; TRBD2 matches 7 bases. The CDR3 is made up of 15 amino acids. Germline V gene sequence: CDR1 SGHTA, CDR2 FQGNSA. Germline trimming cut 4 bases from V and 10 bases from J; bases unmatched to any gene: 13. Here the CDR3 reads CASSWGTTATPEQFF. CDR3 nucleotides: TGTGCCAGCAGCTGGGGGACTACCGCCACCCCGGAGCAGTTCTTC.

V and J are TRBV10-3 and TRBJ2-1, with 10 positions matching TRBD2. V lost 3 bases to trimming and J lost 6 bases; unmatched junction nucleotides: 8. The CDR3 contains 16 residues. CDR1 and CDR2 from the germline V gene are ENHRY and SYGVKD. CDR3: CAISDTTSGPSNEQFF. Here the CDR3 DNA reads TGTGCCATCAGTGATACGACTAGCGGGCCCAGCAATGAGCAGTTCTTC.

The rearrangement uses TRBV10-1 and TRBJ1-4, with D hard to call. In germline, CDR1 is WNHNN, CDR2 SYGVQD (reference sequence). Deletions cut 8 bases from V and 7 bases from J, with 8 bases between. The CDR3 length is 11 residues. The CDR3 DNA reads as TGCGCCAGCCCGAGGGCTGAAAAACTGTTTTTT. Translation: CASPRAEKLFF.

The gene calls are TRBV28 and TRBJ1-1; D perhaps matches TRBD1 (6 bases). Trimming removed 7 bases at V and 0 bases at J, with 18 bases between. CDR1 is MDHEN, CDR2 SYDVKM, per germline. The CDR3 contains 16 residues. The DNA of the CDR3 is TGTGCCAGCATTAGGGGGGAGGGGGGCATGAACACTGAAGCTTTCTTT. Protein sequence: CASIRGEGGMNTEAFF.

The chain uses TRBV28 and TRBJ2-7; the match to TRBD1 covers 7 bases. Looked up from germline, CDR1 is MDHEN and CDR2 is SYDVKM. Germline trimming cut 5 bases from V and 6 bases from J; bases unmatched to any gene: 4. This CDR3 is built from 12 residues. DNA for the CDR3: TGTGCCAGCAGTCAGGGGGACGGCGAGCAGTACTTC. Its translation: CASSQGDGEQYF.

The chain is built from TRBV11-3 and TRBJ2-1; perhaps TRBD2 as D (6 bases). The CDR3 spans 14 residues. CDR1 and CDR2 (germline): SGHNT, YENEEA. V lost 1 base and J 9 bases, leaving 13 bases between the germline ends. In nucleotides, the CDR3 is TGTGCCAGCAGCTTAGTTGGGAGGTTAGGTGAGCAGTTCTTC. Its protein is CASSLVGRLGEQFF.

The chain links TRBV29-1 to TRBJ2-3; 14 nucleotides align to TRBD2. CDR3 length equals 15 residues. Germline CDR1 reads SQVTM; CDR2 reads ANQGSEA. V shed 6 bases and J 5 bases; nucleotides not matched to a gene: 7. The CDR3 DNA reads as TGCAGCGTGGGGACTAGCGGGAGTGGAGGAGATACGCAGTATTTT. It is translated as CSVGTSGSGGDTQYF.

The chain recombines TRBV18 with TRBJ1-1, with D unresolved. The germline gives CDR1 KGHSH, CDR2 LQKENI. The CDR3 extends over 13 amino acids. The V end was cut by 1 base, the J end by 3 bases, with 6 bases between. CDR3: CASSPRQDTEAFF. The CDR3 bases are TGTGCCAGCTCACCACGGCAGGACACTGAAGCTTTCTTT.

The chain couples TRBV30 to TRBJ1-1, with D maybe TRBD1 (5 bases). This CDR3 has 14 residues. The V gene's germline CDR1 is GTSNPN and CDR2 SVGIG (reference sequence). The V and J ends lost 4 bases and 0 bases respectively, with 12 bases between them. This chain's CDR3 is CAWNPPTVNTEAFF. CDR3 bases: TGTGCCTGGAACCCCCCGACAGTGAACACTGAAGCTTTCTTT.

This clone was observed a few times. Distinct nucleotide sequences in the sample also encode this CDR3. The gene calls are TRBV29-1 and TRBJ2-7; unclear D gene. This CDR3 region has 14 residues. V lost 0 bases and J 2 bases, leaving 11 bases between the germline ends. The V gene's germline CDR1 is SQVTM and CDR2 ANQGSEA. CDR3 DNA sequence: TGCAGCGTTGAAGATCTGGGCAGACCCTACGAGCAGTACTTC. Protein: CSVEDLGRPYEQYF.

V gene TRBV6-6 combines with J gene TRBJ2-1; 8 nucleotides align to TRBD2. The V segment lost 4 bases and the J segment 8 bases; nucleotides outside the gene matches: 10. The germline V gene encodes CDR1 MNHNY and CDR2 SVGAGI (reference sequence). This CDR3 contains 15 residues. The CDR3 is CASSSTGGYYDEQFF. DNA of the CDR3: TGTGCCAGCAGTTCGACGGGAGGGTATTACGATGAGCAGTTCTTC.

The genes are TRBV6-1 and TRBJ1-5; weak D call: TRBD1 (5 bases). The germline V gene encodes CDR1 MNHNS and CDR2 SASEGT. The ends were cut back, 7 bases at V and 2 bases at J, with 15 bases in the middle. The CDR3 has 15 amino acids. CDR3 in amino acids: CASIVDGGGNQPQHF. CDR3 sequence (DNA): TGTGCCAGCATCGTTGACGGGGGGGGCAATCAGCCCCAGCATTTT.

V usage is TRBV2 and J usage is TRBJ2-4; 10 bases are shared with TRBD2. The V segment lost 6 bases and the J segment 7 bases; nucleotides outside the gene matches: 9. This CDR3 is built from 15 residues. CDR1 is SNHLY, CDR2 FYNNEI, per germline. As DNA, the CDR3 is TGTGCCAGCAGGGCAAGGACTAGCGGAGACAACATTCAGTACTTC. Encoded protein: CASRARTSGDNIQYF. The entire variable domain, with the rest obtained from reference TRBV2 and TRBJ2-4, is as follows: EPEVTQTPSHQVTQMGQEVILRCVPISNHLYFYWYRQILGQKVEFLVSFYNNEISEKSEIFDDQFSVERPDGSNFTLKIRSTKLEDSAMYFCASRARTSGDNIQYFGAGTRLSVL.

The V and J genes are TRBV29-1 and TRBJ2-3; 7 nucleotides match TRBD2. V was pared by 4 bases and J by 6 bases, with 10 bases of the junction left unmatched. This CDR3 contains 14 residues. Looked up from germline, CDR1 is SQVTM and CDR2 is ANQGSEA. The CDR3 DNA follows: TGCAGCGTTGCGCGGGGGAACCCTCAGGATACGCAGTATTTT. Protein sequence: CSVARGNPQDTQYF.

The chain has TRBV5-5 and TRBJ2-1; 7 bases match TRBD2. Trimming at V came to 0 bases and at J to 8 bases, leaving 17 bases not matched to a gene. The CDR3 covers 18 residues. Germline V gives CDR1 SGHKS, CDR2 YYEKEE (reference sequence). CDR3 bases: TGTGCCAGCAGCTTGGTGCGGCTAGCGGCCTACCCTAGGGATGAGCAGTTCTTC. Protein sequence: CASSLVRLAAYPRDEQFF.

The rearrangement uses TRBV29-1 and TRBJ2-2; maybe TRBD1 (5 bases). The ends were cut back, 3 bases at V and 6 bases at J, with 8 bases in the middle. The germline V gene has CDR1 SQVTM and CDR2 ANQGSEA. CDR3 length equals 12 residues. CDR3 in amino acids: CSVDRVSGELFF. The CDR3 coding sequence is TGCAGCGTTGACAGGGTATCCGGGGAGCTGTTTTTT.

This rearrangement joins TRBV5-1 to TRBJ1-1; a possible D gene is TRBD1 (6 bases). Germline lookup yields CDR1 SGHRS and CDR2 YFSETQ. This CDR3 spans 15 amino acids. Deletions cut 2 bases from V and 4 bases from J, with 15 bases between. CDR3 bases: TGCGCCAGCAGCTTCAACAGGGAGATCGGCACTGAAGCTTTCTTT. It translates to CASSFNREIGTEAFF.

This chain joins TRBV5-1 and TRBJ2-4; D perhaps matches TRBD2 (5 bases). Trimming left V 0 bases short and J 8 bases short, with 12 bases between. From germline, CDR1 is SGHRS and CDR2 YFSETQ. The CDR3 totals 14 residues. CDR3 in DNA: TGCGCCAGCAGCTTGGGGCTAGCAAAGGACATTCAGTACTTC. Protein sequence: CASSLGLAKDIQYF.

In its sample, this clone was seen a few times. The V call is TRBV5-1, the J call TRBJ2-7; tentative D call: TRBD1 (6 bases). This CDR3 region has 13 residues. V shed 5 bases and J shed 5 bases, with 14 bases lying between them. Germline values: CDR1 SGHRS, CDR2 YFSETQ. The CDR3 DNA follows: TGCGCCAGCAGACAGACAGGTTCCCACGAGCAGTACTTC. It translates to CASRQTGSHEQYF.

This clone was detected once. The junction departs from germline at one end; a sequencing error may be responsible. V gene TRBV7-9 combines with J gene TRBJ2-1, with 13 bases identical to TRBD2. This CDR3 contains 14 residues. CDR1 and CDR2 from the germline V gene are SEHNR and FQNEAQ (reference sequence). The CDR3 sequence: CSSSPWTSGSEQFF. CDR3 coding DNA: TGTTCCAGCAGCCCATGGACTAGCGGGAGTGAGCAGTTCTTC.

The V gene is TRBV25-1, the J gene TRBJ2-7, with 7 bases lining up with TRBD1. The CDR3 length is 13 residues. V trimming: 4 bases; J trimming: 5 bases; junction bases outside the gene matches: 5. Germline CDR1 MGHDK, CDR2 SYGVNS. CDR3 residues: CASSGDRDNEQYF. Here the CDR3 DNA reads TGTGCCAGCAGTGGTGACAGGGACAACGAGCAGTACTTC.